The 20 T cell receptor beta chains below all came from one sample that was sequenced in a study of patients and donors after allogeneic stem cell transplantation. TCRdb recomputed calls from the RT-PCR reads with MiXCR, one row per CDR3 protein. The repertoire has about a million distinct CDR3 sequences, more than 15% of them found once; the top ten carry 5% to 7.5%. Sequencing was done on a sample of blood, either unsorted or a sorted T cell fraction (not recorded which). The source is a human donor who was either an allogeneic HSCT recipient or a stem cell or donor lymphocyte infusion donor (not recorded which). It is not recorded whose cells these are; they may come from a transplant donor.

The V and J genes are TRBV7-2 and TRBJ2-1, with 9 bases matching TRBD2. CDR3 length: 15 residues. Germline CDR1 reads SGHTA; CDR2 reads FQGNSA. J gave up 8 bases and V 4 bases, and 9 bases lay outside the gene matches. The CDR3 protein is CASSSASGIGDEQFF. The CDR3 DNA reads as TGTGCCAGCAGCTCCGCTAGCGGGATTGGAGATGAGCAGTTCTTC.

V gene TRBV7-3 combines with J gene TRBJ2-1; TRBD1 or TRBD2 may be the D gene (5 bases each). Trimming pared 5 bases from V and 3 bases from J, leaving 14 bases between. This CDR3 has 15 residues. In germline, CDR1 is SGHTA, CDR2 FQGTGA. The CDR3 sequence: CASSPVGRDYNEQFF. The CDR3 bases are TGTGCCAGCAGCCCCGTGGGACGGGACTACAATGAGCAGTTCTTC. Combining the CDR3 with reference TRBV7-3 and TRBJ2-1 gives the whole variable domain GAGVSQTPSNKVTEKGKYVELRCDPISGHTALYWYRQSLGQGPEFLIYFQGTGAADDSGLPNDRFFAVRPEGSVSTLKIQRTERGDSAVYLCASSPVGRDYNEQFFGPGTRLTVL.

The rearrangement joins TRBV6-1 to TRBJ2-1; no definite D call. The CDR3 sequence is 13 residues long. Trimming removed 1 base from V and 8 bases from J, with 9 bases in between. Per the germline V gene, CDR1 is MNHNS and CDR2 is SASEGT. This CDR3 is CASSEVEDDEQFF. Here the CDR3 DNA reads TGTGCCAGCAGTGAAGTCGAGGACGATGAGCAGTTCTTC.

This clonotype has a handful of counts. J is TRBJ2-3 and V is TRBV24-1; tentative D call: TRBD2 (6 bases). The CDR3 loop spans 14 amino acids. V shed 9 bases and J shed 0 bases, with 12 bases lying between them. Germline V lookup: CDR1 KGHDR, CDR2 SFDVKD. The DNA of the CDR3 is TGTGCCACCTGGGACGGGACTAGCACAGATACGCAGTATTTT. It specifies CATWDGTSTDTQYF.

This rearrangement joins TRBV10-3 to TRBJ2-6; D not certain. V lost 2 bases and J lost 2, with 7 bases in between. This CDR3 has 15 amino acids. Looked up from germline, CDR1 is ENHRY and CDR2 is SYGVKD. CDR3 coding DNA: TGTGCCATCAGTGAGACCTTGGCTGGGGCCAACGTCCTGACTTTC. This sequence encodes CAISETLAGANVLTF.

Note on this clonotype: A read error may explain this, as a much larger clone is one base away. The chain combines TRBV18 with TRBJ2-1; D is unresolved. The CDR3 runs 15 residues. The germline CDR1 and CDR2 sequences are KGHSH and LQKENI. CDR3 DNA sequence: TGTGCCAGCTCACCATTGACCGGATCCTACAATGAGCTGTTCTTC. Protein sequence: CASSPLTGSYNELFF.

The V call is TRBV6-2 or TRBV6-3, the J call TRBJ2-6; either TRBD1 or TRBD2 may supply D (5 bases each). There are 18 residues in the CDR3. V was pared by 5 bases and J by 0 bases, with 17 bases between. Germline assignment: CDR1 MNHEY and CDR2 SVGEGT. This CDR3 is CASSPSTGGLSGANVLTF. The CDR3 nucleotides read TGTGCCAGCAGTCCTTCAACAGGAGGCCTCTCTGGGGCCAACGTCCTGACTTTC.

The sample holds a few counts of this clonotype. The V call is TRBV5-1, the J call TRBJ2-2, with 8 bases fitting TRBD2. The CDR3 sequence is 16 residues long. Per germline, CDR1 SGHRS and CDR2 YFSETQ. V lost 1 base, J lost 2 bases, and 4 bases stayed unmatched. The CDR3 sequence is CASSLLAGRNTGELFF. CDR3 sequence (DNA): TGCGCCAGCAGCTTGTTAGCGGGGAGAAACACCGGGGAGCTGTTTTTT.

The CDR3 here is CASSLALREGRETQYF. The CDR3 region has the DNA TGCGCCAGCAGCTTGGCTTTGCGGGAGGGCCGAGAGACCCAGTACTTC. The rearrangement uses TRBV5-1 and TRBJ2-5; TRBD2 aligns across 9 bases. The CDR3 loop spans 16 amino acids. The germline V gene has CDR1 SGHRS and CDR2 YFSETQ. Unmatched junction bases numbered 7, after V lost 0 bases and J lost 4 bases.

The chain joins TRBV6-2 or TRBV6-3 to TRBJ1-5, with a possible D match to TRBD1 (6 bases). Germline CDR1 reads MNHEY; CDR2 reads SVGEGT. This CDR3 is 17 amino acids long. The V and J ends lost 5 bases and 1 base respectively, with 18 bases between them. The CDR3 DNA is TGTGCCAGCAGTACCCTCATTGCGGGGGGCAGCAATCAGCCCCAGCATTTT. Encoded protein: CASSTLIAGGSNQPQHF.

The chain recombines TRBV29-1 with TRBJ2-5; tentatively, D is TRBD2 (6 bases). The V gene's germline CDR1 is SQVTM and CDR2 ANQGSEA. With 4 bases removed from V and 1 base from J, the gap between germline ends came to 10 bases. The CDR3 is made up of 13 amino acids. Here the CDR3 reads CSVGGLAQETQYF. The CDR3 DNA sequence: TGCAGCGTTGGGGGACTGGCCCAAGAGACCCAGTACTTC.

The table lists this clonotype with a few counts. CDR3 nucleotides: TGCAGTGCTAGAGCGCCAGCCCCCTCCTACGAGCAGTACTTC. Translation gives CSARAPAPSYEQYF. The chain links TRBV20-1 to TRBJ2-7; D is undetermined. The V end was cut by 1 base, the J end by 0 bases, with 10 bases between. The CDR3 totals 14 residues. CDR1 is DFQATT, CDR2 SNEGSKA, per germline (reference sequence).

The chain links TRBV3-1 to TRBJ1-1; D not resolved. The CDR3 covers 15 residues. V was clipped by 1 base and J by 4 bases, with 13 bases between them. Per germline, CDR1 LGHDT and CDR2 YNNKEL (reference sequence). Here the CDR3 reads CASSQGPPRRTEAFF. The CDR3, as DNA: TGTGCCAGCAGCCAAGGGCCACCGAGACGCACTGAAGCTTTCTTT.

This clonotype occurred a few times. The chain recombines TRBV10-3 with TRBJ1-2; 7 bases fit TRBD1. There are 15 residues in the CDR3. CDR1 is ENHRY, CDR2 SYGVKD, per germline. V lost 2 bases and J lost 8; bases outside the gene matches: 11. CDR3 sequence reads: CAISEQGTAVGGYTF. The DNA of the CDR3 is TGTGCCATCAGTGAGCAGGGGACAGCCGTCGGCGGCTACACCTTC.

This clonotype has just a few counts. The CDR3 reads CASRSDREGNTIYF. The CDR3 nucleotides read TGTGCCAGCAGATCTGACAGGGAAGGAAACACCATATATTTT. J is TRBJ1-3 and V is TRBV7-8, with 7 nucleotides matching TRBD1. The ends lost 6 bases at V and 4 bases at J; junction bases unmatched: 6. Germline values: CDR1 SGHVS, CDR2 FQNEAQ. The CDR3 is 14 amino acids.

This clonotype occurred a few times. CDR3 protein: CASSGTGLGGGTEAFF. The CDR3 bases are TGCGCCAGCAGCGGGACAGGGCTCGGGGGAGGCACTGAAGCTTTCTTT. The chain carries TRBV5-1 and TRBJ1-1, with 9 positions matching TRBD1. Germline V gene sequence: CDR1 SGHRS, CDR2 YFSETQ. The CDR3 runs to 16 residues. The trim removed 4 bases at V and 4 bases at J, leaving 11 bases unmatched. Complete variable domain (other parts from reference TRBV5-1 and TRBJ1-1): KAGVTQTPRYLIKTRGQQVTLSCSPISGHRSVSWYQQTPGQGLQFLFEYFSETQRNKGNFPGRFSGRQFSNSRSEMNVSTLELGDSALYLCASSGTGLGGGTEAFFGQGTRLTVV.

This clonotype occurred a few times. The chain is built from TRBV7-2 and TRBJ1-5; no reliable D call. V was trimmed by 6 bases and J by 0 bases, leaving 12 bases between them. This CDR3 has 15 residues. CDR1 is SGHTA and CDR2 is FQGNSA in the germline V gene. CDR3 sequence (DNA): TGTGCCAGCAGAAGTCGGGGAGATAGCAATCAGCCCCAGCATTTT. Translating it yields CASRSRGDSNQPQHF.

The chain is built from TRBV29-1 and TRBJ2-2; the match to TRBD1 covers 9 bases. The CDR3 is made up of 15 amino acids. J gave up 1 base and V 7 bases, and 7 bases lay outside the gene matches. Germline CDR1 reads SQVTM; CDR2 reads ANQGSEA. CDR3 loop: CSATGGAVNTGELFF. The CDR3 DNA is TGCAGCGCCACAGGGGGCGCCGTGAACACCGGGGAGCTGTTTTTT.

This clonotype has a handful of counts. The CDR3: CATTSPAGSSSYNEQFF. The CDR3 nucleotides read TGTGCCACCACTTCACCGGCAGGGAGCTCTTCCTACAATGAGCAGTTCTTC. V is TRBV15 and J is TRBJ2-1; perhaps D is TRBD1 or TRBD2 (5 bases each). Germline-derived CDR1 and CDR2 are LNHNV and YYDKDF (reference sequence). Between the trimmed V and J ends, which lost 7 bases and 1 base, there was a span of 20 bases. This CDR3 is 17 amino acids long.

The chain recombines TRBV5-1 with TRBJ2-7; D unclear. Between the trimmed V and J ends, which lost 6 bases and 4 bases, there was a span of 8 bases. The CDR3 spans 11 residues. Germline V gene sequence: CDR1 SGHRS, CDR2 YFSETQ. CDR3 residues: CASTKGYEQYF. The CDR3 DNA follows: TGCGCCAGCACCAAAGGATACGAGCAGTACTTC.